Shown below are 26 T cell receptor beta chains from a single sample sequenced in a study of blood T cell repertoires in COVID-19. TCRdb's copy holds only in-frame clones and misses some; the assay was immunoSEQ multiplex PCR. Among some 200,000 clones listed, roughly nine tenths were seen once. Sequenced: PBMCs or T cells enriched from blood (not recorded which). Receptors were obtained from a young woman in a cohort exposed to, infected with or recovered from COVID-19 (not recorded which).

The chain uses TRBV18 and TRBJ2-7, with TRBD2 matching over 13 bases. Germline CDR1 reads KGHSH; CDR2 reads LQKENI. CDR3 length: 13 residues. J lost 7 bases, V lost 5 bases, and 2 bases had no gene match. DNA for the CDR3: TGTGCCAGCTCAACGACTAGCGGGGGGGAGCAGTACTTC. It codes for CASSTTSGGEQYF.

V and J are TRBV10-2 and TRBJ1-1; 7 nucleotides line up with TRBD1. The CDR3 runs 12 residues. J was trimmed by 5 bases and V by 6 bases; bases with no gene match: 3. CDR1 WSHSY and CDR2 SAAADI come from the germline V gene. CDR3 sequence reads: CASRQGRTEAFF. DNA of the CDR3: TGCGCCAGCAGACAGGGGAGAACTGAAGCTTTCTTT.

This chain joins TRBV18 and TRBJ1-5; 8 bases align to TRBD1. This CDR3 has 15 residues. V shed 2 bases and J 5 bases; nucleotides not matched to a gene: 5. The germline gives CDR1 KGHSH, CDR2 LQKENI. CDR3 sequence (DNA): TGTGCCAGCTCACCAGTTTCCAGGGGGCATCAGCCCCAGCATTTT. As protein: CASSPVSRGHQPQHF.

The rearrangement joins TRBV3-1 (or the pseudogene TRBV3-2) to TRBJ2-5; 9 bases map to TRBD2. J gave up 5 bases and V 1 base, and 5 bases lay outside the gene matches. Germline V gene data show CDR1 as LGHDT and CDR2 as YNNKEL (reference sequence). The CDR3 sequence is 15 residues long. CDR3 in DNA: TGTGCCAGCAGCCAAGTAGCGGGGGAGGGGGAGACCCAGTACTTC. Translation: CASSQVAGEGETQYF.

The rearrangement joins TRBV11-2 to TRBJ2-2, with 7 nucleotides matching TRBD2. Losses at the gene ends were 0 bases for V and 6 bases for J; bases not matched to a gene: 1. Germline V gives CDR1 SGHAT, CDR2 FQNNGV. This CDR3 region has 14 residues. The CDR3 region has the DNA TGTGCCAGCAGCTTAGAACGGGGGGCCGGGGAGCTGTTTTTT. It codes for CASSLERGAGELFF.

The chain has TRBV18 and TRBJ2-7; 13 bases fit TRBD2. Germline CDR1 and CDR2: KGHSH and LQKENI. CDR3 size: 18 residues. Trimming at V came to 6 bases and at J to 0 bases, leaving 11 bases not matched to a gene. CDR3 residues: CASSQGLAGVLSSYEQYF. The CDR3 DNA is TGTGCCAGCTCCCAAGGACTAGCGGGGGTACTAAGCTCCTACGAGCAGTACTTC.

J is TRBJ1-2 and V is TRBV4-1; D might be TRBD1 (5 bases). Germline V gene sequence: CDR1 MGHRA, CDR2 YSYEKL. This CDR3 has 20 amino acids. Between the trimmed V and J ends, which lost 3 bases and 0 bases, there was a span of 26 bases. The CDR3: CASSQAMGRQSSRTNYGYTF. Written as DNA, the CDR3 is TGCGCCAGCAGCCAGGCGATGGGTAGACAGAGCTCCCGTACTAACTATGGCTACACCTTC.

This rearrangement joins TRBV19 to TRBJ2-2; no reliable D call. The CDR3 has 12 amino acids. In germline, CDR1 is LNHDA, CDR2 SQIVND (reference sequence). V lost 7 bases to trimming and J lost 1 base, with 4 bases between them. CDR3 loop: CASTRNTGELFF. The CDR3 DNA reads TGTGCCAGTACCAGGAACACCGGGGAGCTGTTTTTT.

V usage is TRBV30 and J usage is TRBJ2-7; TRBD2 is a possible D gene (6 bases). Germline values: CDR1 GTSNPN, CDR2 SVGIG (reference sequence). The CDR3 extends over 13 amino acids. V was clipped by 3 bases and J by 1 base, with 10 bases between them. This CDR3 is CAWSLGGSYEQYF. CDR3 sequence (DNA): TGTGCCTGGAGCCTCGGGGGTTCCTACGAGCAGTACTTC.

J is TRBJ1-2 and V is TRBV27; possible D gene TRBD1, 6 bases. CDR3 size: 16 residues. CDR1 and CDR2 from the germline V gene are MNHEY and SMNVEV (reference sequence). The germline V and J ends were trimmed by 5 bases and 2 bases, with 18 bases remaining between them. The CDR3 coding sequence is TGTGCCAGCAGTCGCTCCTTAGGGACATCCAACTATGGCTACACCTTC. Its translation is CASSRSLGTSNYGYTF.

V gene TRBV28 combines with J gene TRBJ1-6; 7 positions agree with TRBD1. V lost 4 bases and J lost 14; bases outside the gene matches: 5. CDR1 is MDHEN and CDR2 is SYDVKM in the germline V gene. The CDR3 consists of 12 residues. CDR3 sequence: CASSYDRVSLHF. The CDR3 nucleotides read TGTGCCAGCAGTTACGACAGGGTATCCCTCCACTTT.

In DNA form, the CDR3 reads TGTGCCAGCACCGGGACAGGGGAATCTGGAAACACCATATATTTT. Translated: CASTGTGESGNTIYF. The genes are TRBV25-1 and TRBJ1-3; 10 nucleotides align to TRBD1. Germline loops: CDR1 MGHDK, CDR2 SYGVNS. The CDR3 is 15 amino acids. V lost 7 bases to trimming and J lost 1 base; unmatched junction nucleotides: 4.

This chain joins TRBV28 and TRBJ2-3; 7 bases are a match to TRBD2. CDR1 is MDHEN, CDR2 SYDVKM, per germline. V gave up 11 bases and J gave up 5 bases; unmatched junction bases: 10. CDR3 size: 13 residues. CDR3 loop: CASRLAPRDTQYF. The CDR3, as DNA: TGTGCCTCCCGACTAGCCCCCAGAGATACGCAGTATTTT.

The chain combines TRBV27 with TRBJ2-6; D is possibly TRBD1 (6 bases). Per germline, CDR1 MNHEY and CDR2 SMNVEV (reference sequence). V was trimmed by 2 bases and J by 1 base, leaving 15 bases between them. The CDR3 is 18 amino acids. The CDR3 region is CASSLTAGDLSGANVLTF. The CDR3, as DNA: TGTGCCAGCAGTTTAACGGCAGGGGACCTTTCTGGGGCCAACGTCCTGACTTTC.

The V and J genes are TRBV11-2 and TRBJ1-2; tentatively, D is TRBD1 (6 bases). In germline, CDR1 is SGHAT, CDR2 FQNNGV. V lost 8 bases to trimming and J lost 5 bases, with 12 bases between them. The CDR3 is made up of 12 amino acids. CDR3 in DNA: TGTGCCAGCGGATGGACAGATTATGGCTACACCTTC. Amino acids: CASGWTDYGYTF.

The chain employs TRBV5-5 and TRBJ1-1; 8 bases match TRBD1. V dropped 4 bases and J dropped 5; count of bases not matched to a gene: 4. The germline V gene encodes CDR1 SGHKS and CDR2 YYEKEE (reference sequence). The CDR3 runs 13 residues. The chain's CDR3 is CASSDRGGTEAFF. The CDR3 nucleotides read TGTGCCAGCAGCGACAGGGGCGGAACTGAAGCTTTCTTT.

J is TRBJ1-1 and V is TRBV7-8, with a weak D call TRBD1 (6 bases). Between the trimmed V and J ends, which lost 1 base and 4 bases, there was a span of 16 bases. This CDR3 has 16 amino acids. The germline CDR1 and CDR2 sequences are SGHVS and FQNEAQ. The chain's CDR3 is CASSLDFRQAFTEAFF. The CDR3 DNA reads as TGTGCCAGCAGCTTAGACTTCAGACAGGCGTTCACTGAAGCTTTCTTT. The full variable domain, its missing parts supplied by reference TRBV7-8 and TRBJ1-1, is GAGVSQSPRYKVAKRGQDVALRCDPISGHVSLFWYQQALGQGPEFLTYFQNEAQLDKSGLPSDRFFAERPEGSVSTLKIQRTQQEDSAVYLCASSLDFRQAFTEAFFGQGTRLTVV.

The rearrangement joins TRBV6-6 to TRBJ2-1; 10 bases are a match to TRBD2. Trimming cost V 0 bases and J 6 bases; bases outside gene matches: 5. The CDR3 runs to 16 residues. Germline assignment: CDR1 MNHNY and CDR2 SVGAGI (reference sequence). CDR3 loop: CASSYSTLAGSNEQFF. The CDR3 DNA reads as TGTGCCAGCAGTTACTCGACACTAGCGGGAAGCAATGAGCAGTTCTTC.

The V call is TRBV24-1, the J call TRBJ2-5, with D perhaps matching TRBD2 (6 bases). The CDR3 extends over 11 amino acids. Germline V gene sequence: CDR1 KGHDR, CDR2 SFDVKD. Between the trimmed V and J ends, which lost 7 bases and 5 bases, there was a span of 7 bases. The CDR3 region has the DNA TGTGCCACCAGCGCGGGGGAGACCCAGTACTTC. This gives the protein CATSAGETQYF.

The chain carries TRBV5-1 and TRBJ1-3; D is undetermined. The germline V gene encodes CDR1 SGHRS and CDR2 YFSETQ. Trimming left V 1 base short and J 0 bases short, with 5 bases between. This CDR3 contains 14 residues. CDR3 region: CASSLQNSGNTIYF. CDR3 DNA: TGCGCCAGCAGCTTGCAAAACTCTGGAAACACCATATATTTT.

This chain joins TRBV28 and TRBJ1-6, with TRBD1 as a possible D gene (5 bases). Germline values: CDR1 MDHEN, CDR2 SYDVKM. V was cut by 2 bases and J by 11 bases, with 16 bases left in between. This CDR3 is 15 amino acids long. The CDR3 nucleotides read TGTGCCAGCAGTTTAGGGCAGGGTTTTAGGACACCCCTCCACTTT. As protein: CASSLGQGFRTPLHF.

The gene calls are TRBV7-8 and TRBJ2-3, with D possibly being TRBD2 (6 bases). The CDR3 length is 15 residues. Germline CDR1 and CDR2: SGHVS and FQNEAQ. V was cut by 2 bases and J by 2 bases, with 11 bases left in between. CDR3 nucleotides: TGTGCCAGCAGCTTATCGACGGGGGACACAGATACGCAGTATTTT. Translation: CASSLSTGDTDTQYF.

The chain uses TRBV11-2 and TRBJ2-7; unclear D gene. Germline assignment: CDR1 SGHAT and CDR2 FQNNGV. The CDR3 spans 14 residues. The germline V and J ends were trimmed by 5 bases and 7 bases, with 18 bases remaining between them. This chain's CDR3 is CASSPGHWRWEQYF. Here the CDR3 DNA reads TGTGCCAGCAGCCCAGGCCACTGGCGTTGGGAGCAGTACTTC.

CDR3 DNA sequence: TGTGCCAGCAGCTTGCGTGGGCATAGGTCACCCCTCCACTTT. This encodes CASSLRGHRSPLHF. The chain is built from TRBV5-4 and TRBJ1-6; D not certain. CDR1 SGHNT and CDR2 YYREEE come from the germline V gene (reference sequence). V gave up 1 base and J gave up 10 bases, with 12 bases separating them. The length of the CDR3 is 14 residues.

In DNA, the CDR3 is TGCGCCAGCAGCCCCGACCCAGGCGGCTACACCTTC. Protein product: CASSPDPGGYTF. The chain combines TRBV5-1 with TRBJ1-2; no clear D. Trimming took 4 bases from V and 8 from J, leaving 12 bases between them. Germline loops: CDR1 SGHRS, CDR2 YFSETQ. The CDR3 totals 12 residues.

The rearrangement links TRBV5-6 to TRBJ2-1, with TRBD1 matching over 7 bases. The CDR3 sequence is 14 residues long. Germline CDR1 and CDR2: SGHDT and YYEEEE. V dropped 4 bases and J dropped 2; count of bases not matched to a gene: 3. The CDR3 sequence is CASSPQGAYNEQFF. The CDR3 DNA sequence: TGTGCCAGCAGCCCTCAGGGGGCCTACAATGAGCAGTTCTTC.